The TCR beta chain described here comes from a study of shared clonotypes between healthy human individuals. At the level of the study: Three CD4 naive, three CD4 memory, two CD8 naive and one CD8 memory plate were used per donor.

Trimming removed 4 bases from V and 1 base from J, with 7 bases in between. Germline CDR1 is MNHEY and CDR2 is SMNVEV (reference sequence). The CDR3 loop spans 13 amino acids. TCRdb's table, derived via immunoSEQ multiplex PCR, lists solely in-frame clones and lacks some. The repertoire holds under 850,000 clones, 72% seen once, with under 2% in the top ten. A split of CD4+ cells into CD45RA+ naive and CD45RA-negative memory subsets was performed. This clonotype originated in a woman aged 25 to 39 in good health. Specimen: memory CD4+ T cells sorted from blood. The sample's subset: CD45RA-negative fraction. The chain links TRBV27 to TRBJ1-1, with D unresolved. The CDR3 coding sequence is TGTGCCAGCAGTTCCCAACGGAACACTGAAGCTTTCTTT. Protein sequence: CASSSQRNTEAFF.